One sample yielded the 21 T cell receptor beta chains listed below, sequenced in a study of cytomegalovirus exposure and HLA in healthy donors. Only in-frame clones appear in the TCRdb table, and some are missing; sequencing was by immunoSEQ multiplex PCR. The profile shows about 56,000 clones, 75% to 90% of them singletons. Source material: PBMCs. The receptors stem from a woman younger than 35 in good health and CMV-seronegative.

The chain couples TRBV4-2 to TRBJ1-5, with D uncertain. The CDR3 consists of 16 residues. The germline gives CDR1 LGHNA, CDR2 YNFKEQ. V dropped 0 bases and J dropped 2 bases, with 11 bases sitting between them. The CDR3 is CASSQDLLGGNQPQHF. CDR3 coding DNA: TGTGCCAGCAGCCAAGATCTATTAGGAGGCAATCAGCCCCAGCATTTT.

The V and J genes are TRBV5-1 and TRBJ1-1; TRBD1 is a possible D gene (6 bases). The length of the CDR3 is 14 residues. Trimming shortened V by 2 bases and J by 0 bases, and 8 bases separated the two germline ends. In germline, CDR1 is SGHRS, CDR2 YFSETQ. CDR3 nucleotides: TGCGCCAGCAGCTTACAGGGCATGAACACTGAAGCTTTCTTT. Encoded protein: CASSLQGMNTEAFF. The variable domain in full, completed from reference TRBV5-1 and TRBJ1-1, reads KAGVTQTPRYLIKTRGQQVTLSCSPISGHRSVSWYQQTPGQGLQFLFEYFSETQRNKGNFPGRFSGRQFSNSRSEMNVSTLELGDSALYLCASSLQGMNTEAFFGQGTRLTVV.

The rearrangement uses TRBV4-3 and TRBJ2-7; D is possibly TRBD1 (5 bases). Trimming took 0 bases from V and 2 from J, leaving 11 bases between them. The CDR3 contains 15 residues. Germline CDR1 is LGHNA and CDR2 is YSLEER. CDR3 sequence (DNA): TGCGCCAGCAGCCAAGATCGGCAGGGCGCCTACGAGCAGTACTTC. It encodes CASSQDRQGAYEQYF.

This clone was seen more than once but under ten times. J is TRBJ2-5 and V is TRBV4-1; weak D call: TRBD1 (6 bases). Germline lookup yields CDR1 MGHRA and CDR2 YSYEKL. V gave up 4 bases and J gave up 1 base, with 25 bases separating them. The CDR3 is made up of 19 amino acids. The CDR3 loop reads CASSPLPGRGQRFQETQYF. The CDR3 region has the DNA TGCGCCAGCAGCCCCCTCCCAGGCAGGGGTCAGAGGTTCCAAGAGACCCAGTACTTC.

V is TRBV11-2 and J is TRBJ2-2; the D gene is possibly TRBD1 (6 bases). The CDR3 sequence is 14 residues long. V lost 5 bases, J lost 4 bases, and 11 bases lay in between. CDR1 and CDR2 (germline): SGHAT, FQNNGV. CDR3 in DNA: TGTGCCAGCAGCCTCCGAGGGGGCACCGGGGAGCTGTTTTTT. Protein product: CASSLRGGTGELFF.

The CDR3 spells CASSSQRVLNTEAFF. The DNA of the CDR3 is TGTGCCAGCAGTTCTCAGCGTGTACTGAACACTGAAGCTTTCTTT. V is TRBV28 and J is TRBJ1-1; D remains ambiguous. The V gene lost 4 bases and the J gene lost 0 bases, with 12 bases spanning the gap. The CDR3 has 15 residues. Germline-derived CDR1 and CDR2 are MDHEN and SYDVKM.

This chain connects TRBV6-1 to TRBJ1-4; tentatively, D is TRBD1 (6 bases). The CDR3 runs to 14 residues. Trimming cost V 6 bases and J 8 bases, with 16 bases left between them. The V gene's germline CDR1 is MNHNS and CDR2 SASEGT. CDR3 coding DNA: TGTGCCAGCAGAGTGGGGGGGGCGGGCGAAAAACTGTTTTTT. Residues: CASRVGGAGEKLFF.

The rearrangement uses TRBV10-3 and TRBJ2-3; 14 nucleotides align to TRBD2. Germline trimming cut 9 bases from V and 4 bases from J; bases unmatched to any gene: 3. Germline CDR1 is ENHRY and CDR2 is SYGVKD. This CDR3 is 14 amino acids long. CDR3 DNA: TGTGCCATAGGGACTAGCGGGGGAGCAGATACGCAGTATTTT. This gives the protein CAIGTSGGADTQYF.

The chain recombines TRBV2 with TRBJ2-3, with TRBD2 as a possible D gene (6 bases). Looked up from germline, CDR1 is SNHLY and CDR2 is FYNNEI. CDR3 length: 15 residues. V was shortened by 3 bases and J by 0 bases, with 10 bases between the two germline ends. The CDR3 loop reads CASSDPSVSTDTQYF. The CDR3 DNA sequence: TGTGCCAGCAGTGATCCTAGCGTCAGCACAGATACGCAGTATTTT. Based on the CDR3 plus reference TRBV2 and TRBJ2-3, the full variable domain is EPEVTQTPSHQVTQMGQEVILRCVPISNHLYFYWYRQILGQKVEFLVSFYNNEISEKSEIFDDQFSVERPDGSNFTLKIRSTKLEDSAMYFCASSDPSVSTDTQYFGPGTRLTVL.

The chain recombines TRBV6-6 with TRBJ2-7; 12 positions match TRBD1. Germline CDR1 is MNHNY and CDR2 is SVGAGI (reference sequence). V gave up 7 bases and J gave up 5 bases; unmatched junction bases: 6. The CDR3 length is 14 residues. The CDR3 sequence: CASKGTGGFDEQYF. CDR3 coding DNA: TGTGCCAGCAAGGGGACAGGGGGCTTCGACGAGCAGTACTTC.

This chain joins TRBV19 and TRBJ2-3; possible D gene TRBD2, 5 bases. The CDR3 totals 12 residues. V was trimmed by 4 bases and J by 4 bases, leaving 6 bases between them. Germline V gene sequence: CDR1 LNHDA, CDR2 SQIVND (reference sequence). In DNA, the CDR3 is TGTGCCAGTAGTACCGGGGCAGATACGCAGTATTTT. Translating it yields CASSTGADTQYF.

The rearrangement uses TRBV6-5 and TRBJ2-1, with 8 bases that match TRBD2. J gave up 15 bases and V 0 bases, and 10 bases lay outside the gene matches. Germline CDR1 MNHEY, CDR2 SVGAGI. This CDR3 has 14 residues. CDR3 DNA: TGTGCCAGCAGTTACTCCCGGACTAGCAGCCAGCCGTTCTTC. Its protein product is CASSYSRTSSQPFF.

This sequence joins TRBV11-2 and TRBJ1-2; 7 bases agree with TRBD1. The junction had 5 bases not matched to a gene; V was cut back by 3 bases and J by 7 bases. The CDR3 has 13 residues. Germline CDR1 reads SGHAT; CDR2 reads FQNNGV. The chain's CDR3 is CASSFGQAPGYTF. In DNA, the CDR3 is TGTGCCAGCAGCTTCGGACAGGCTCCTGGCTACACCTTC.

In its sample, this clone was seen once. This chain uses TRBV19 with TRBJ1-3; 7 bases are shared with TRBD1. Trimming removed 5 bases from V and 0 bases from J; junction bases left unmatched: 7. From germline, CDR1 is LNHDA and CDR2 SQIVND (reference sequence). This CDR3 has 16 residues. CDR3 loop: CASSLWTGSSGNTIYF. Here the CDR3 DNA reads TGTGCCAGTAGTTTATGGACAGGCAGCTCTGGAAACACCATATATTTT.

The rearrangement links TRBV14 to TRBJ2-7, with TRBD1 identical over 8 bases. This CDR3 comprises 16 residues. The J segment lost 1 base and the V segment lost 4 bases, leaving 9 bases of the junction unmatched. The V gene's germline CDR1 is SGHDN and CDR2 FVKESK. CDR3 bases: TGTGCCAGCAGCCCAATCGACAGGGGTCCTTCCTACGAGCAGTACTTC. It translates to CASSPIDRGPSYEQYF.

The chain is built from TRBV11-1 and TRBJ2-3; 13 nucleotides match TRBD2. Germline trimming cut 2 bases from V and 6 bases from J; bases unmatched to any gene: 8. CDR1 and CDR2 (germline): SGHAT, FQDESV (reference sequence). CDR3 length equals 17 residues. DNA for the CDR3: TGTGCCAGCAGCTTACAGCTTACGACTAGCGGGAGGGATACGCAGTATTTT. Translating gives CASSLQLTTSGRDTQYF. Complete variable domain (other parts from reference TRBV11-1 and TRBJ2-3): EAEVAQSPRYKITEKSQAVAFWCDPISGHATLYWYRQILGQGPELLVQFQDESVVDDSQLPKDRFSAERLKGVDSTLKIQPAELGDSAMYLCASSLQLTTSGRDTQYFGPGTRLTVL.

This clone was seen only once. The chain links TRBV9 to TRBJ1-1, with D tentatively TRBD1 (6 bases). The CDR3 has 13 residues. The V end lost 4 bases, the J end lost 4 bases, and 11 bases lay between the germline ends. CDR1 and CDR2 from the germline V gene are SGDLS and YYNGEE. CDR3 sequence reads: CASSSQGGTEAFF. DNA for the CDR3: TGTGCCAGCAGCTCTCAAGGGGGCACTGAAGCTTTCTTT.

The CDR3 nucleotides read TGTGCCAGCAGTTACTCGACAGGGGCGGCAGATACGCAGTATTTT. It specifies CASSYSTGAADTQYF. V usage is TRBV6-5 and J usage is TRBJ2-3; 8 bases match TRBD1. From germline, CDR1 is MNHEY and CDR2 SVGAGI. The CDR3 sequence is 15 residues long. The ends lost 0 bases at V and 4 bases at J; junction bases unmatched: 3.

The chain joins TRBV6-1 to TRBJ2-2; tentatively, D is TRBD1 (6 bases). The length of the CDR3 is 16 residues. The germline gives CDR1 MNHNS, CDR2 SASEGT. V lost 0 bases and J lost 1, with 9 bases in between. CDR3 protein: CASSEAPRGNTGELFF. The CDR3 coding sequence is TGTGCCAGCAGTGAAGCGCCCAGGGGGAACACCGGGGAGCTGTTTTTT.

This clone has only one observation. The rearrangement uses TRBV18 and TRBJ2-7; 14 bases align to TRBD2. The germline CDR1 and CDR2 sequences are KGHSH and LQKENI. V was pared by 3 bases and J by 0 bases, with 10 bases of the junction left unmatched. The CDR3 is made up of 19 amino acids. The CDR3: CASSPGLAGGSSSSYEQYF. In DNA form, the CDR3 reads TGTGCCAGCTCACCCGGACTAGCGGGGGGTTCCAGTAGCTCCTACGAGCAGTACTTC.

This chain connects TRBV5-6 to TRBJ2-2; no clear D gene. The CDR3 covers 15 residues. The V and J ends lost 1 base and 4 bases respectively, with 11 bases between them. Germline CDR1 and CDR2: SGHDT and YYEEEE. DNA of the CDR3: TGTGCCAGCAGCTTGCTGAACAGCCTCACCGGGGAGCTGTTTTTT. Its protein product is CASSLLNSLTGELFF.